This T cell receptor (beta chain) was retrieved from a study of Graves' ophthalmopathy and Graves' hyperthyroidism (dated by TCRdb to 2017 to 2018). For the study in its entirety: Peripheral blood samples were taken at the time of initial diagnosis, before any treatment was given. TCR beta repertoire signatures were used to distinguish Graves' ophthalmopathy from Graves' hyperthyroidism and to predict progression to ophthalmopathy. In total, around 130 blood samples were TCR-sequenced: 40 to 45 ophthalmopathy, 75 hyperthyroidism and roughly 17 hyperthyroidism-to-ophthalmopathy patients. A discovery set of about 99 patients (43 ophthalmopathy, 55 to 60 stable hyperthyroidism) was enrolled to explore V-J signatures distinguishing ophthalmopathy from hyperthyroidism. An independent validation cohort was composed of roughly 19 hyperthyroidism patients and around 16 patients who later progressed from hyperthyroidism to ophthalmopathy. In about six hyperthyroidism patients, T-cell repertoires of thyroid tissue and blood were compared. Once sampling was done, hyperthyroidism patients were given methimazole at a starting dose of 30 mg daily, while ophthalmopathy patients were given high-dose intravenous methylprednisolone. The 100 or so discovery patients were randomly divided into training and test sets at a 7:3 ratio. Points the paper makes about the study in general: Sample size was not statistically predetermined, and group allocation was not concealed from the investigators. In validation, the model predicted ophthalmopathy progression with about 70% sensitivity and roughly 72% specificity; eleven to twelve predicted patients were CT-confirmed with GO in a median of around 6 months. Ophthalmopathy was separated from stable hyperthyroidism by the 13-signature model with about 90% sensitivity and 81% to 84% specificity in cross-validation and with 80%/75% in the test set. Most expanded thyroid clonotypes with a frequency above 0.001 also appeared in blood, which suggests that blood repertoires may reflect the immune response in the thyroid.

TCR beta CDR3 regions were amplified from RNA transcripts for repertoire sequencing. A first-round RT-PCR used HTBI primers with the Qiagen OneStep RT-PCR kit, followed by a second-round multiplex PCR, size selection and purification. Libraries were sequenced on an Illumina HiSeq2000 using paired-end 100 bp reads. The original methods were these. SOAPnuke was used to process the reads, throwing out any read that had adapters, had uncalled bases, had a mean Phred below 15, or lacked an exact constant-primer or identifier match. COPE v1.2.5 was used to merge the high-quality paired reads. Clonotypes were defined as unique nucleotide sequences and were aligned to IMGT TRB V, D and J references using MiTCR v1.1. The analysis was limited to V-J combinations with a frequency above 0.0001, which together covered roughly 99% of repertoires. For each V-J combination, a TCR clonal expansion and chaos score was defined as F50 clonal expansion divided by the chaos observed in the TCRdist matrix. Welch's t-statistics and random forest were used to narrow the features down to more than 10 V-J combinations, which were then fed into a naive Bayes classifier. The Morisita-Horn index was used to measure how similar the thyroid and blood repertoires were. The public reads were run again by TCRdb, first through fastp at Q25 and then through MiXCR, and only productive beta chains were kept. Rows with one shared CDR3 protein collapse into an entry with the most common genes and DNA. The V and J calls follow TCRdb's processing rather than the paper's. A total of roughly 420,000 distinct CDR3 sequences appear in this sample, around 21% of them only once. The leading ten clones occupy under 3.5% of the sample.

This clonotype was detected ten times or more. Its antigen is unknown. No base quality values were provided; no much bigger clone lies one nucleotide off. A patient counted as having stable hyperthyroidism if there was no progression to ophthalmopathy within 18 months of follow-up. Hyperthyroidism patients were newly diagnosed, were aged 18 to 65 years, and had a disease duration under 2 months. Patients with other autoimmune diseases, uncontrolled infections, pregnancy or lactation were excluded from the study. Clinical symptoms, serum thyroxine, TRAb, thyroid ultrasound and orbital computed tomography were used for diagnosis. PBMCs were isolated from about 10 ml of fresh peripheral blood by Ficoll-Paque density gradient centrifugation. Trizol reagent was used to extract the total RNA, and its quality was then checked on an Agilent 2100 Bioanalyzer. The CDR3 contains 14 residues, cysteine and phenylalanine counted. Solely the CDR3 DNA is kept, with 42 bases framed from the first base. Here V drops 2 bases and J drops 6 bases, and the junction holds 5 bases not matched to any gene. CDR1 and CDR2 are drawn from the germline V gene: MRHNA, SNTAGT.

Source material: peripheral blood. The chain employs TRBV6-4 and TRBJ1-2; 8 central nucleotides agree with TRBD1. The sequence came from a woman between 18 and 29 years old with stable Graves' hyperthyroidism. Donor details come from another sample of the same person, matched by shared clones. The CDR3 is CASSDGTGLNGYTF. The bases read TGTGCCAGCAGTGACGGGACAGGACTTAATGGCTACACCTTC.